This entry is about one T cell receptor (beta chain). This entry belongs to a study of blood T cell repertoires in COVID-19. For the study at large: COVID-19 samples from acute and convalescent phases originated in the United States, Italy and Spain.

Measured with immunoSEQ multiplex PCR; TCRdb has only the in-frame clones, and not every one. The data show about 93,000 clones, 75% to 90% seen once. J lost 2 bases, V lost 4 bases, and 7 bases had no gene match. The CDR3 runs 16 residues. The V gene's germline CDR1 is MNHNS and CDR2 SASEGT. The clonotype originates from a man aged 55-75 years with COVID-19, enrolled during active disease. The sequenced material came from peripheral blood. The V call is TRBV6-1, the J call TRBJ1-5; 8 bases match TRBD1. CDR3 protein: CASSAGTGEGNQPQHF. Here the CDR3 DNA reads TGTGCCAGCAGTGCCGGGACAGGTGAAGGCAATCAGCCCCAGCATTTT.